This is a list of T cell receptor beta chains from one sample in a study of T cells in Graves' hyperthyroidism and ophthalmopathy. From the multiplex PCR reads, TCRdb called clonotypes with MiXCR, one entry per CDR3 protein. This table has around 500,000 distinct CDR3 sequences, approximately 16% appearing once. The sample consisted of blood. The source of these receptors is a woman younger than 45 with Graves' ophthalmopathy. Each CDR3 is given with its conserved first and last residue. Fields, in order: clone size, J gene, CDR3 length, V gene, D gene, CDR3 protein, CDR3 DNA. A D gene is named only where the DNA matches it firmly. Clone sizes are given selectively: once, few, many, or a class where the clone is expanded.

abundance: few; j_gene: TRBJ2-7; len: 12; v_gene: TRBV20-1; d_gene: .; CDR3aa: CSATLQESEQYF; CDR3nt: TGCAGTGCTACATTGCAGGAGAGCGAGCAGTACTTC
abundance: many; j_gene: TRBJ2-5; len: 14; v_gene: TRBV18; d_gene: .; CDR3aa: CASSPQAYQETQYF; CDR3nt: TGTGCCAGCTCACCACAAGCGTACCAAGAGACCCAGTACTTC
abundance: many; j_gene: TRBJ2-2; len: 14; v_gene: TRBV12-3/TRBV12-4; d_gene: .; CDR3aa: CASLENANTGELFF; CDR3nt: TGTGCCAGCCTAGAAAACGCGAACACCGGGGAGCTGTTTTTT
abundance: many; j_gene: TRBJ1-2; len: 15; v_gene: TRBV27; d_gene: .; CDR3aa: CASSLSAGGGGGYTF; CDR3nt: TGTGCCAGCAGTTTATCCGCCGGAGGGGGTGGTGGCTACACCTTC
abundance: few; j_gene: TRBJ1-2; len: 16; v_gene: TRBV10-3; d_gene: .; CDR3aa: CAISGPGSGAPYGYTF; CDR3nt: TGTGCCATCAGTGGGCCCGGGAGCGGGGCCCCCTATGGCTACACCTTC
abundance: few; j_gene: TRBJ1-5; len: 14; v_gene: TRBV28; d_gene: TRBD1; CDR3aa: CASSLDRFYQPQHF; CDR3nt: TGTGCCAGCAGTTTGGACAGGTTTTATCAGCCCCAGCATTTT
abundance: few; j_gene: TRBJ1-4; len: 12; v_gene: TRBV3-1; d_gene: .; CDR3aa: CASSRGGVILFF; CDR3nt: TGTGCCAGCAGCCGCGGGGGGGTCATTCTGTTTTTT
abundance: .; j_gene: TRBJ2-3; len: 15; v_gene: TRBV5-8; d_gene: .; CDR3aa: CASSFLAEYTDTQYF; CDR3nt: TGTGCCAGCAGCTTCCTTGCGGAATACACAGATACGCAGTATTTT
abundance: .; j_gene: TRBJ2-2; len: 13; v_gene: TRBV29-1; d_gene: TRBD1; CDR3aa: CSVNRGQGGELFF; CDR3nt: TGCAGCGTTAACAGGGGGCAAGGCGGGGAGCTGTTTTTT
abundance: once; j_gene: TRBJ2-2; len: 16; v_gene: TRBV6-1; d_gene: .; CDR3aa: CASRQRRAVGTGELFF; CDR3nt: TGTGCCAGCAGACAACGCAGGGCGGTGGGCACCGGGGAGCTGTTTTTT
abundance: few; j_gene: TRBJ2-3; len: 16; v_gene: TRBV4-1; d_gene: .; CDR3aa: CASSQDYGRNADTQYF; CDR3nt: TGCGCCAGCAGCCAAGATTACGGGCGGAACGCAGATACGCAGTATTTT
abundance: .; j_gene: TRBJ1-1; len: 14; v_gene: TRBV7-2; d_gene: .; CDR3aa: CASSFVAGNTEAFF; CDR3nt: TGTGCCAGCAGCTTTGTGGCGGGGAACACTGAAGCTTTCTTT
abundance: .; j_gene: TRBJ2-6; len: 15; v_gene: TRBV6-2/TRBV6-3; d_gene: .; CDR3aa: CASSYGSSGANVLTF; CDR3nt: TGTGCCAGCAGTTACGGATCATCTGGGGCCAACGTCCTGACTTTC
abundance: .; j_gene: TRBJ2-7; len: 15; v_gene: TRBV6-2/TRBV6-3; d_gene: TRBD2; CDR3aa: CASSYSPSGFLQQYF; CDR3nt: TGTGCCAGCAGTTACTCACCTAGCGGGTTCTTACAGCAGTACTTC
abundance: .; j_gene: TRBJ2-2; len: 15; v_gene: TRBV12-3/TRBV12-4; d_gene: .; CDR3aa: CASSFLRERTGELFF; CDR3nt: TGTGCCAGCAGTTTCTTACGGGAGCGGACCGGGGAGCTGTTTTTT
abundance: .; j_gene: TRBJ2-1; len: 16; v_gene: TRBV5-4; d_gene: TRBD2; CDR3aa: CASSFGGRETYNEQFF; CDR3nt: TGTGCCAGCAGCTTTGGAGGGCGGGAGACGTACAATGAGCAGTTCTTC
abundance: many; j_gene: TRBJ1-1; len: 16; v_gene: TRBV7-9; d_gene: .; CDR3aa: CASSPTGTARRTEAFF; CDR3nt: TGTGCCAGCAGCCCCACCGGGACGGCAAGGCGCACTGAAGCTTTCTTT
abundance: once; j_gene: TRBJ2-7; len: 15; v_gene: TRBV28; d_gene: .; CDR3aa: CASSFTAGVIDEQYF; CDR3nt: TGTGCCAGCAGTTTTACGGCAGGGGTTATAGACGAGCAGTACTTC
abundance: .; j_gene: TRBJ2-2; len: 14; v_gene: TRBV15; d_gene: .; CDR3aa: CATSRASETGELFF; CDR3nt: TGTGCCACCAGCCGGGCTAGCGAAACCGGGGAGCTGTTTTTT
abundance: few; j_gene: TRBJ1-5; len: 15; v_gene: TRBV27; d_gene: .; CDR3aa: CASSFDSYSNQPQHF; CDR3nt: TGTGCCAGCAGTTTCGACAGTTATAGCAATCAGCCCCAGCATTTT
abundance: many; j_gene: TRBJ1-2; len: 13; v_gene: TRBV6-1; d_gene: .; CDR3aa: CASSRSGDYGYTF; CDR3nt: TGTGCCAGCAGTCGTTCAGGGGACTATGGCTACACCTTC
abundance: .; j_gene: TRBJ2-3; len: 17; v_gene: TRBV19; d_gene: TRBD1; CDR3aa: CASSGGIGQENTDTQYF; CDR3nt: TGTGCCAGTAGTGGTGGTATCGGACAGGAGAACACAGATACGCAGTATTTT
abundance: .; j_gene: TRBJ1-3; len: 15; v_gene: TRBV12-3/TRBV12-4; d_gene: TRBD1; CDR3aa: CASSHQGASGNTIYF; CDR3nt: TGTGCCAGCAGCCACCAGGGGGCTTCTGGAAACACCATATATTTT
abundance: .; j_gene: TRBJ2-5; len: 15; v_gene: TRBV6-2/TRBV6-3; d_gene: TRBD1; CDR3aa: CASSFQQGYQETQYF; CDR3nt: TGTGCCAGCAGTTTTCAACAGGGGTACCAAGAGACCCAGTACTTC
abundance: .; j_gene: TRBJ2-7; len: 12; v_gene: TRBV4-3; d_gene: .; CDR3aa: CASSQETYEQYF; CDR3nt: TGCGCCAGCAGCCAAGAAACTTACGAGCAGTACTTC
abundance: .; j_gene: TRBJ1-4; len: 14; v_gene: TRBV20-1; d_gene: TRBD1; CDR3aa: CSAKGTGGDEKLFF; CDR3nt: TGCAGTGCCAAAGGGACAGGGGGTGATGAAAAACTGTTTTTT
abundance: few; j_gene: TRBJ1-1; len: 15; v_gene: TRBV20-1; d_gene: TRBD1; CDR3aa: CSAPSGGERNTEAFF; CDR3nt: TGCAGTGCCCCCTCAGGGGGCGAAAGGAACACTGAAGCTTTCTTT
abundance: .; j_gene: TRBJ2-5; len: 13; v_gene: TRBV5-1; d_gene: .; CDR3aa: CASSLVPWETQYF; CDR3nt: TGCGCCAGCAGCTTGGTCCCGTGGGAGACCCAGTACTTC
abundance: few; j_gene: TRBJ2-7; len: 15; v_gene: TRBV6-2/TRBV6-3; d_gene: .; CDR3aa: CASSKGAGEPYEQYF; CDR3nt: TGTGCCAGCAGCAAGGGGGCGGGAGAACCCTACGAGCAGTACTTC
abundance: many; j_gene: TRBJ2-5; len: 12; v_gene: TRBV6-2/TRBV6-3; d_gene: .; CDR3aa: CASSTSQETQYF; CDR3nt: TGTGCCAGCAGTACAAGTCAAGAGACCCAGTACTTC
abundance: many; j_gene: TRBJ2-1; len: 15; v_gene: TRBV7-2; d_gene: TRBD1; CDR3aa: CASSLDRGGLNEQFF; CDR3nt: TGTGCCAGCAGCCTGGACAGGGGGGGTTTGAATGAGCAGTTCTTC
abundance: few; j_gene: TRBJ2-1; len: 15; v_gene: TRBV5-1; d_gene: TRBD1; CDR3aa: CASSPGQASYNEQFF; CDR3nt: TGCGCCAGCAGTCCGGGACAGGCTTCCTACAATGAGCAGTTCTTC
abundance: many; j_gene: TRBJ2-7; len: 15; v_gene: TRBV3-1; d_gene: TRBD2; CDR3aa: CASTIGLAGSYEQYF; CDR3nt: TGTGCCAGCACAATCGGACTAGCGGGCTCCTACGAGCAGTACTTC
abundance: many; j_gene: TRBJ1-2; len: 15; v_gene: TRBV20-1; d_gene: TRBD1; CDR3aa: CSASGGALSYYGYTF; CDR3nt: TGCAGTGCTTCAGGGGGGGCGCTGTCCTACTATGGCTACACCTTC
abundance: few; j_gene: TRBJ2-7; len: 12; v_gene: TRBV19; d_gene: .; CDR3aa: CASSIGSGEQYF; CDR3nt: TGTGCCAGTAGTATCGGCAGCGGCGAGCAGTACTTC
abundance: .; j_gene: TRBJ1-2; len: 14; v_gene: TRBV30; d_gene: TRBD1; CDR3aa: CAWGGDRVDYGYTF; CDR3nt: TGTGCCTGGGGGGGGGACAGGGTAGACTATGGCTACACCTTC
abundance: many; j_gene: TRBJ2-4; len: 16; v_gene: TRBV28; d_gene: .; CDR3aa: CASSLRARGAKNIQYF; CDR3nt: TGTGCCAGCAGTTTAAGGGCGAGGGGGGCCAAAAACATTCAGTACTTC
abundance: many; j_gene: TRBJ1-5; len: 22; v_gene: TRBV6-2/TRBV6-3; d_gene: .; CDR3aa: CASSRRRNLRLTISREGQPQHF; CDR3nt: TGTGCCAGCAGTCGACGACGAAACCTCCGCCTGACTATTTCAAGGGAGGGGCAGCCCCAGCATTTT
abundance: .; j_gene: TRBJ2-3; len: 15; v_gene: TRBV27; d_gene: .; CDR3aa: CASSPPQGTADTQYF; CDR3nt: TGTGCCAGCAGTCCCCCTCAAGGGACTGCAGATACGCAGTATTTT
abundance: many; j_gene: TRBJ2-3; len: 15; v_gene: TRBV2; d_gene: TRBD2; CDR3aa: CASRGWTSGSNTQYF; CDR3nt: TGTGCCAGCAGGGGTTGGACTAGCGGGAGCAATACGCAGTATTTT
abundance: .; j_gene: TRBJ2-7; len: 14; v_gene: TRBV6-1; d_gene: TRBD2; CDR3aa: CASHIAGGNYEQYF; CDR3nt: TGTGCCAGCCATATAGCGGGAGGGAACTACGAGCAGTACTTC
abundance: few; j_gene: TRBJ2-5; len: 16; v_gene: TRBV7-2; d_gene: TRBD1; CDR3aa: CASSLAHWTGQETQYF; CDR3nt: TGTGCCAGCAGCTTAGCTCACTGGACAGGTCAAGAGACCCAGTACTTC